This TCR beta chain was sequenced for a study of shared clonotypes between healthy human individuals. At the level of the study: Three plates each covered CD4 naive and memory; CD8 naive two, CD8 memory one.

Points on this clone: Other DNA sequences of this sample code for an identical CDR3.

TCRdb keeps only in-frame clones here, not all; method: immunoSEQ multiplex PCR. The sample yields approximately 1,000,000 clones, roughly 80% seen once. The clonotype was recovered from a man younger than 30 in good health. Some clones in this sample may be carry-over from other donors' samples. The sequencing input was memory CD4+ T cells from PBMCs. Subset of the sample: CD45RA-negative fraction.

CDR3 amino acids: CASSLNRDQPQHF. The CDR3 DNA follows: TGTGCCAGCAGCTTAAACAGGGATCAGCCCCAGCATTTT. V usage is TRBV5-4 and J usage is TRBJ1-5; TRBD1 might be the D (6 bases). This CDR3 has 13 residues. The germline V gene encodes CDR1 SGHNT and CDR2 YYREEE (reference sequence). The V end was cut by 2 bases, the J end by 5 bases, with 8 bases between. The full variable domain, its missing parts supplied by reference TRBV5-4 and TRBJ1-5, is ETGVTQSPTHLIKTRGQQVTLRCSSQSGHNTVSWYQQALGQGPQFIFQYYREEENGRGNFPPRFSGLQFPNYSSELNVNALELDDSALYLCASSLNRDQPQHFGDGTRLSIL.